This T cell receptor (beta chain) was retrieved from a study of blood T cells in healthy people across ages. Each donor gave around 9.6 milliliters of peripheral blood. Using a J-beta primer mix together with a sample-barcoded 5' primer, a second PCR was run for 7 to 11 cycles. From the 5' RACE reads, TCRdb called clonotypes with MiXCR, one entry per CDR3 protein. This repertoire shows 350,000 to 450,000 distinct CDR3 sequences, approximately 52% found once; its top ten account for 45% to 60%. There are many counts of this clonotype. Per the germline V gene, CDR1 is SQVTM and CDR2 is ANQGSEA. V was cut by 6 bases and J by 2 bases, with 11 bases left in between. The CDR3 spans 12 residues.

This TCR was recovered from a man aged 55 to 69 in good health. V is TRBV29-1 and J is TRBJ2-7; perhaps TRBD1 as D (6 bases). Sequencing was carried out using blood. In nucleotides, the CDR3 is TGCAGCGTCCGGGACACTACCTACGAGCAGTACTTC. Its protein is CSVRDTTYEQYF.